Listed here are 31 T cell receptor beta chains from one sample, sequenced in a study of control samples from healthy donors and cancer patients. TCRdb's copy holds only in-frame clones and misses some; the assay was immunoSEQ multiplex PCR. The sample carries 100,000 or so clones, approximately 90% recorded once. Sequencing was performed on blood. These receptors were obtained from a man between 25 and 39 years old in good health.

This clone has more than one count but fewer than ten. This specimen includes other DNA sequences encoding the same CDR3. The V call is TRBV5-4, the J call TRBJ1-1; 8 nucleotides align to TRBD1. The germline CDR1 and CDR2 sequences are SGHNT and YYREEE (reference sequence). The CDR3 length is 15 residues. V lost 0 bases, J lost 4 bases, and 5 bases stayed unmatched. In DNA form, the CDR3 reads TGTGCCAGCAGCTTGGGACAGGGGTTGGCCACTGAAGCTTTCTTT. Its protein is CASSLGQGLATEAFF.

V and J are TRBV2 and TRBJ1-2; tentative D call: TRBD1 (6 bases). Germline CDR1 SNHLY, CDR2 FYNNEI. V was cut by 4 bases and J by 3 bases, with 15 bases left in between. The CDR3 sequence is 15 residues long. The CDR3 loop reads CASSVLRRGDYGYTF. CDR3 DNA sequence: TGTGCCAGCAGTGTCTTACGCAGGGGAGACTATGGCTACACCTTC.

The V and J genes are TRBV18 and TRBJ1-3, with D possibly matching TRBD1 (6 bases). V shed 3 bases and J shed 4 bases, with 13 bases lying between them. Germline lookup yields CDR1 KGHSH and CDR2 LQKENI. The length of the CDR3 is 15 residues. In DNA, the CDR3 is TGTGCCAGCTCACCCGACAGGTCTCCAGGAAACACCATATATTTT. Amino acid sequence: CASSPDRSPGNTIYF.

CDR3 in DNA: TGCGCCAGCAGCGACGGTTTCGGCGATAATTCACCCCTCCACTTT. It yields the protein CASSDGFGDNSPLHF. The gene calls are TRBV10-1 and TRBJ1-6; D is unresolved. V shed 6 bases and J shed 5 bases, with 14 bases lying between them. Germline V gene lookup returns CDR1 WNHNN and CDR2 SYGVQD (reference sequence). The CDR3 contains 15 residues.

The chain carries TRBV5-8 and TRBJ2-1; TRBD1 or TRBD2 may be the D gene (5 bases each). This CDR3 region has 16 residues. Trimming stripped 0 bases from V and 0 bases from J, with 10 bases between. Germline V gene data show CDR1 as SGHTS and CDR2 as YDEGEE. In DNA, the CDR3 is TGTGCCAGCAGCTTGGACGGGGCCAGCTCCTACAATGAGCAGTTCTTC. The encoded protein is CASSLDGASSYNEQFF. The full variable domain, rest sourced from reference TRBV5-8 and TRBJ2-1, is EAGVTQSPTHLIKTRGQQATLRCSPISGHTSVYWYQQALGLGLQFLLWYDEGEERNRGNFPPRFSGRQFPNYSSELNVNALELEDSALYLCASSLDGASSYNEQFFGPGTRLTVL.

This clone was recorded only once. This chain links TRBV24-1 with TRBJ2-4, with D hard to call. The CDR3 is 14 residues long. V was trimmed by 9 bases and J by 0 bases, leaving 11 bases between them. The germline V gene has CDR1 KGHDR and CDR2 SFDVKD. CDR3 amino acids: CATATSPAKNIQYF. The CDR3 coding sequence is TGTGCCACCGCCACATCCCCAGCCAAAAACATTCAGTACTTC.

This clone was found once. V usage is TRBV30 and J usage is TRBJ2-5, with TRBD2 matching over 14 bases. The CDR3 has 16 residues. The ends lost 3 bases at V and 9 bases at J; junction bases unmatched: 12. Germline assignment: CDR1 GTSNPN and CDR2 SVGIG (reference sequence). The CDR3 sequence: CAWRPKGTSGSGPQYF. The CDR3 coding sequence is TGTGCCTGGAGGCCCAAAGGGACTAGCGGGAGCGGGCCCCAGTACTTC.

This chain joins TRBV11-1 and TRBJ2-1, with 9 bases matching TRBD1. Germline V lookup: CDR1 SGHAT, CDR2 FQDESV (reference sequence). Trimming at V came to 5 bases and at J to 6 bases, leaving 8 bases not matched to a gene. The CDR3 has 15 amino acids. DNA of the CDR3: TGTGCCAGCAGCACCCGACAGGGGGTTATCAATGAGCAGTTCTTC. Encoded protein: CASSTRQGVINEQFF.

The chain links TRBV5-6 to TRBJ2-7, with 10 bases identical to TRBD1. V lost 4 bases, J lost 0 bases, and 4 bases stayed unmatched. The length of the CDR3 is 15 residues. Germline V CDR1 and CDR2: SGHDT, YYEEEE. CDR3 in amino acids: CASSRGTGASYEQYF. CDR3 sequence (DNA): TGTGCCAGCAGCAGAGGGACAGGGGCCTCCTACGAGCAGTACTTC.

The V and J genes are TRBV5-5 and TRBJ1-1, with D possibly TRBD1 on 6 matching bases. The CDR3 covers 14 residues. Germline V lookup: CDR1 SGHKS, CDR2 YYEKEE (reference sequence). V gave up 3 bases and J gave up 3 bases, with 12 bases separating them. The CDR3 region has the DNA TGTGCCAGCAGCTGGGACATTTTATACACTGAAGCTTTCTTT. Its translation: CASSWDILYTEAFF.

The chain links TRBV28 to TRBJ2-1, with 7 bases identical to TRBD2. The V gene's germline CDR1 is MDHEN and CDR2 SYDVKM. The V segment lost 6 bases and the J segment 10 bases; nucleotides outside the gene matches: 9. This CDR3 region has 13 residues. This CDR3 reads CASREAGVSEQFF. CDR3 bases: TGTGCCAGCAGAGAGGCGGGAGTGAGCGAGCAGTTCTTC.

This sequence joins TRBV3-1 (or the pseudogene TRBV3-2) and TRBJ2-7; no definite D call. Deletions cut 10 bases from V and 3 bases from J, with 7 bases between. The germline gives CDR1 LGHDT, CDR2 YNNKEL (reference sequence). This CDR3 has 10 amino acids. Here the CDR3 DNA reads TGTGCCACCAAATTCTACGAGCAGTACTTC. Protein product: CATKFYEQYF.

The genes are TRBV30 and TRBJ1-5; D unclear. The germline CDR1 and CDR2 sequences are GTSNPN and SVGIG (reference sequence). Trimming stripped 1 base from V and 6 bases from J, with 10 bases between. CDR3 length: 13 residues. CDR3 nucleotides: TGTGCCTGGAGTGAGGGTTTCGGTCAGCCCCAGCATTTT. Translation: CAWSEGFGQPQHF.

J is TRBJ1-2 and V is TRBV28, with a tentative D call TRBD1 (6 bases). Germline lookup yields CDR1 MDHEN and CDR2 SYDVKM. The CDR3 is made up of 15 amino acids. Deletions cut 1 base from V and 7 bases from J, with 16 bases between. CDR3 in amino acids: CASSLFLRGAGGYTF. In DNA, the CDR3 is TGTGCCAGCAGTTTATTCCTTCGGGGGGCCGGTGGCTACACCTTC.

The chain joins TRBV19 to TRBJ1-3; D is ambiguous. Trimming pared 9 bases from V and 5 bases from J, leaving 8 bases between. Germline values: CDR1 LNHDA, CDR2 SQIVND (reference sequence). This CDR3 is 11 amino acids long. The DNA for the CDR3 is TGTGCCAGCGATCGGAGAAACACCATATATTTT. The encoded protein is CASDRRNTIYF.

In this sample, this clone turned up a few times. The chain employs TRBV2 and TRBJ1-5; 8 nucleotides line up with TRBD1. Germline V gene data show CDR1 as SNHLY and CDR2 as FYNNEI. V was clipped by 4 bases and J by 1 base; unmatched bases: 3. The CDR3 has 15 residues. The CDR3 here is CASSGRQGSNQPQHF. In DNA, the CDR3 is TGTGCCAGCAGTGGACGACAGGGGAGCAATCAGCCCCAGCATTTT.

This rearrangement joins TRBV7-9 to TRBJ2-7; D is ambiguous. Trimming removed 5 bases at V and 3 bases at J, with 26 bases between. CDR1 and CDR2 (germline): SEHNR, FQNEAQ (reference sequence). The CDR3 is 18 amino acids. The CDR3: CASSDRSYVVPTDYEQYF. The CDR3 DNA reads TGTGCCAGCAGCGATAGGTCGTACGTGGTCCCAACCGACTACGAGCAGTACTTC. Together with reference TRBV7-9 and TRBJ2-7, the CDR3 gives the full variable domain: DTGVSQNPRHKITKRGQNVTFRCDPISEHNRLYWYRQTLGQGPEFLTYFQNEAQLEKSRLLSDRFSAERPKGSFSTLEIQRTEQGDSAMYLCASSDRSYVVPTDYEQYFGPGTRLTVT.

Comments on this clone: Other DNA sequences in this specimen translate into the identical CDR3. This rearrangement joins TRBV18 to TRBJ1-5, with 8 bases that match TRBD1. The CDR3 loop spans 15 amino acids. Germline CDR1 reads KGHSH; CDR2 reads LQKENI. Losses at the gene ends were 4 bases for V and 4 bases for J; bases not matched to a gene: 6. In DNA form, the CDR3 reads TGTGCCAGCTCACTTGGACAGGGATGGAATCAGCCCCAGCATTTT. It specifies CASSLGQGWNQPQHF. The whole variable domain, filled in from reference TRBV18 and TRBJ1-5, reads NAGVMQNPRHLVRRRGQEARLRCSPMKGHSHVYWYRQLPEEGLKFMVYLQKENIIDESGMPKERFSAEFPKEGPSILRIQQVVRGDSAAYFCASSLGQGWNQPQHFGDGTRLSIL.

J is TRBJ2-7 and V is TRBV6-5; a possible D gene is TRBD1 (6 bases). Trimming removed 6 bases from V and 6 bases from J, with 18 bases in between. The CDR3 has 14 amino acids. CDR1 is MNHEY and CDR2 is SVGAGI in the germline V gene. The CDR3 loop reads CASRRQTGLGEQYF. DNA for the CDR3: TGTGCCAGCAGGCGACAGACAGGCCTTGGCGAGCAGTACTTC.

This clone was recorded only once. V and J are TRBV5-1 and TRBJ1-1; no clear D gene. This CDR3 is built from 14 residues. Germline V gene lookup returns CDR1 SGHRS and CDR2 YFSETQ. V lost 1 base, J lost 1 base, and 8 bases lay in between. The CDR3 nucleotides are TGCGCCAGCAGCTTGCAAGCCTCGAACACTGAAGCTTTCTTT. As protein: CASSLQASNTEAFF.

The chain recombines TRBV3-1 (or the pseudogene TRBV3-2) with TRBJ1-4, with D unresolved. Germline lookup yields CDR1 LGHDT and CDR2 YNNKEL (reference sequence). V was cut by 6 bases and J by 4 bases, with 15 bases left in between. This CDR3 is built from 15 residues. CDR3 DNA sequence: TGTGCCAGCAGTGGGCGCGCAGCTGGTAATGAAAAACTGTTTTTT. It encodes CASSGRAAGNEKLFF.

The V gene is TRBV11-2, the J gene TRBJ2-1, with 9 bases aligning to TRBD2. Looked up from germline, CDR1 is SGHAT and CDR2 is FQNNGV. The junction had 7 bases not matched to a gene; V was cut back by 6 bases and J by 4 bases. The CDR3 runs to 15 residues. In nucleotides, the CDR3 is TGTGCCAGCAGAAGGGCGGGAGGGGGTTACAATGAGCAGTTCTTC. This gives the protein CASRRAGGGYNEQFF.

The V and J genes are TRBV18 and TRBJ2-7; TRBD1 agrees at 8 bases. The CDR3 runs to 14 residues. CDR1 and CDR2 (germline): KGHSH, LQKENI. The J segment lost 5 bases and the V segment lost 3 bases, leaving 6 bases of the junction unmatched. DNA of the CDR3: TGTGCCAGCTCACCCCCTGCAGGGGGCAACGAGCAGTACTTC. It translates to CASSPPAGGNEQYF.

The V call is TRBV28, the J call TRBJ1-2; 10 bases fit TRBD1. Germline values: CDR1 MDHEN, CDR2 SYDVKM. J gave up 7 bases and V 6 bases, and 8 bases lay outside the gene matches. The CDR3 has 14 amino acids. The CDR3 DNA reads as TGTGCCAGCAGGGCGGACAGGGGGTTGGTTGGCTACACCTTC. Translation gives CASRADRGLVGYTF.

The V and J genes are TRBV21-1 and TRBJ2-7. TRBV21-1 is deemed a pseudogene. This CDR3 spans 16 amino acids. CDR3 DNA: TGTGCCAGCAGCCTTCCGGGGCGACTCAGCTCCTACGAGCAGTACGTC. Translated, it gives CASSLPGRLSSYEQYV.

This chain links TRBV19 with TRBJ2-1, with D unresolved. V dropped 4 bases and J dropped 3 bases, with 7 bases sitting between them. The CDR3 contains 13 residues. The V gene's germline CDR1 is LNHDA and CDR2 SQIVND (reference sequence). This CDR3 is CASSTTFYNEQFF. CDR3 bases: TGTGCCAGTAGTACGACCTTCTACAATGAGCAGTTCTTC.

The genes are TRBV5-6 and TRBJ2-1; 8 nucleotides match TRBD2. The CDR3 totals 17 residues. J lost 9 bases, V lost 4 bases, and 18 bases had no gene match. Germline CDR1 reads SGHDT; CDR2 reads YYEEEE. The CDR3 DNA is TGTGCCAGCAGCGTGACCGGGGGGGGCCACGGGACGGGTGAGCAGTTCTTC. This translates into CASSVTGGGHGTGEQFF.

This sequence joins TRBV6-5 and TRBJ2-3; D remains unclear. Trimming removed 3 bases at V and 4 bases at J, with 11 bases between. The CDR3 is made up of 14 amino acids. Germline CDR1 MNHEY, CDR2 SVGAGI. The CDR3 bases are TGTGCCAGCAGTTATGGGGTAGCCCCAGATACGCAGTATTTT. Amino acid sequence: CASSYGVAPDTQYF.

The chain has TRBV3-1 (or the pseudogene TRBV3-2) and TRBJ2-5; TRBD2 matches at 11 bases. This CDR3 contains 14 residues. J gave up 4 bases and V 11 bases, and 9 bases lay outside the gene matches. Germline loops: CDR1 LGHDT, CDR2 YNNKEL (reference sequence). CDR3 bases: TGTGCCGCGGGGACTAGCGGTTTTATAGAGACCCAGTACTTC. This encodes CAAGTSGFIETQYF.

The chain combines TRBV3-1 (or the pseudogene TRBV3-2) with TRBJ1-5, with D perhaps matching TRBD1 (6 bases). V lost 0 bases and J lost 7, with 10 bases in between. CDR3 size: 14 residues. Germline V lookup: CDR1 LGHDT, CDR2 YNNKEL (reference sequence). CDR3 protein: CASSQDTGSQPQHF. The CDR3 nucleotides read TGTGCCAGCAGCCAAGATACAGGGTCGCAGCCCCAGCATTTT.

This chain uses TRBV7-2 with TRBJ1-3; no reliable D call. The germline V gene has CDR1 SGHTA and CDR2 FQGNSA. The V gene lost 3 bases and the J gene lost 4 bases, with 4 bases spanning the gap. The CDR3 consists of 12 residues. The CDR3 sequence: CASSLGGNTIYF. The CDR3 bases are TGTGCCAGCAGCTTGGGGGGAAACACCATATATTTT.